This record covers a single T cell receptor beta chain. Time point reported: after dendritic cell vaccination, including at tumor progression/relapse. Patients had residual fresh-frozen tumor tissue and more than two years of survival data. CDR1 and CDR2 (germline): GTSNPN, SVGIG (reference sequence). V was trimmed by 1 base and J by 8 bases, leaving 6 bases between them. This CDR3 has 11 amino acids. The data belong to a study of glioma-infiltrating T cells after dendritic cell vaccination. Overall study context: Patients received autologous tumor lysate-pulsed dendritic cell vaccination between about 2002 and 2013.

Using immunoSEQ multiplex PCR, the repertoire was profiled, and TCRdb retains in-frame clones only, with some absent. Found here are 90,000 to 95,000 clones, more than 80% of them singletons; the top ten hold over 2%. The TCR sequence derives from a human donor with glioblastoma. V is TRBV30 and J is TRBJ2-1; D is uncertain. Sequenced material: blood, taken after dendritic cell vaccination. CDR3 loop: CAWSDFDEQFF. In DNA form, the CDR3 reads TGTGCCTGGAGTGACTTCGATGAGCAGTTCTTC.